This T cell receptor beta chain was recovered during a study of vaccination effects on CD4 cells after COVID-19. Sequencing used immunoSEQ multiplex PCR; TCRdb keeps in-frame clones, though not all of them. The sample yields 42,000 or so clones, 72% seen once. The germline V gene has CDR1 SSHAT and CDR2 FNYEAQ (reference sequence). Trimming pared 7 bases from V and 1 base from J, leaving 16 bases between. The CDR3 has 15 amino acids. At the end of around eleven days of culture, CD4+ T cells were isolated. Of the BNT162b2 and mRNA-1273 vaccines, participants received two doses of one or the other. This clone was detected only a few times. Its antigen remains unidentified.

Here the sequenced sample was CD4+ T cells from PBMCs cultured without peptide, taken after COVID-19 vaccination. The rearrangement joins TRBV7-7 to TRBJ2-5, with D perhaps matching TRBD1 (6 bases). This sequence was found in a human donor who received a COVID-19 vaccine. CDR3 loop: CASTTGRTAQETQYF. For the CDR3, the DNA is TGTGCCAGCACAACGGGAAGGACAGCCCAAGAGACCCAGTACTTC. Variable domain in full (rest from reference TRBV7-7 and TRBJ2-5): GAGVSQSPRYKVTKRGQDVTLRCDPISSHATLYWYQQALGQGPEFLTYFNYEAQPDKSGLPSDRFSAERPEGSISTLTIQRTEQRDSAMYRCASTTGRTAQETQYFGPGTRLLVL.